This T cell receptor (beta chain) appears in the sequencing data of a study of cytomegalovirus exposure and HLA in healthy donors. Points on this clone: What it recognizes is unknown.

Whole-study results and caveats: A later analysis linked a missense variant in DCLRE1C to the trimming of TCR beta V and J genes. Later analysis identified 15,000 to 20,000 TCR beta sequences associated with HLA alleles, using a false discovery rate threshold of 0.05. An assumption of roughly uniform sequencing depth across donors underlay the presence/absence analyses. Among TCR sequences, most were rare, though some public TCRs appeared in many donors.

The CDR3 is 15 residues long. The junction had 10 bases not matched to a gene; V was cut back by 4 bases and J by 8 bases. CDR1 and CDR2 (germline): SGHNT, YENEEA. The PCR made use of 60 Vbeta and 13 Jbeta primers. Clones were read by immunoSEQ multiplex PCR, and TCRdb kept only the in-frame ones, dropping some. The sample lists 100,000 to 150,000 clones, less than 80% occurring once. The sequencing input was PBMCs. The origin of this receptor is a man in his fifties or sixties in good health and CMV-seronegative. The chain combines TRBV11-3 with TRBJ2-1; 8 bases are shared with TRBD1. The CDR3 spells CASSSNPGQADEQFF. DNA for the CDR3: TGTGCCAGCAGCTCAAATCCGGGACAGGCCGATGAGCAGTTCTTC.